The present entry profiles one TCR beta chain with its context. The record originates from a study of T cell changes during pregnancy in multiple sclerosis. Profiling relied on immunoSEQ multiplex PCR, and the TCRdb table lists in-frame clones only, not all of them. The table has tens of thousands of clones, over 85% seen once; the top ten hold roughly 1%. This TCR was sampled from a female donor with multiple sclerosis, enrolled in a pregnancy study. The starting material was peripheral blood, obtained in the first trimester of pregnancy.

CDR3 region: CASSLGGEGAEAFF. In DNA form, the CDR3 reads TGTGCCAGCAGCCTAGGGGGGGAAGGAGCTGAAGCTTTCTTT. The chain combines TRBV7-6 with TRBJ1-1, with D possibly matching TRBD1 (6 bases). Per germline, CDR1 SGHVS and CDR2 FNYEAQ. With 5 bases removed from V and 6 bases from J, the gap between germline ends came to 16 bases. The CDR3 spans 14 residues. The full variable domain, rest sourced from reference TRBV7-6 and TRBJ1-1, is GAGVSQSPRYKVTKRGQDVALRCDPISGHVSLYWYRQALGQGPEFLTYFNYEAQQDKSGLPNDRFSAERPEGSISTLTIQRTEQRDSAMYRCASSLGGEGAEAFFGQGTRLTVV.